These 10 T cell receptor beta chains were sequenced from one sample in a study of blood T cell repertoires in COVID-19. Data came from immunoSEQ multiplex PCR; TCRdb stores just in-frame clones and leaves some out. In the table there are over 85,000 clones, 87% of which are singletons. The sequencing input was peripheral blood. These receptors were collected from a woman between 45 and 60 years old with COVID-19, enrolled during active disease.

The table lists this clone with a count of one. The rearrangement links TRBV5-8 to TRBJ1-4; 8 positions agree with TRBD1. The CDR3 consists of 16 residues. J was trimmed by 0 bases and V by 4 bases; bases with no gene match: 5. Germline CDR1 and CDR2: SGHTS and YDEGEE. The CDR3 DNA reads TGTGCCAGCAGCGCAAACAGGGGGGCAACTAATGAAAAACTGTTTTTT. This sequence encodes CASSANRGATNEKLFF.

The chain employs TRBV29-1 and TRBJ2-1; D gene uncertain. The V gene lost 4 bases and the J gene lost 4 bases, with 8 bases spanning the gap. There are 12 residues in the CDR3. The germline CDR1 and CDR2 sequences are SQVTM and ANQGSEA. The CDR3 bases are TGCAGCGTTGTTCAGGCGTACAATGAGCAGTTCTTC. It encodes CSVVQAYNEQFF.

V usage is TRBV7-9 and J usage is TRBJ2-6; weak D call: TRBD2 (5 bases). Germline V gene data show CDR1 as SEHNR and CDR2 as FQNEAQ (reference sequence). The CDR3 is 17 residues long. V was trimmed by 2 bases and J by 0 bases, leaving 11 bases between them. CDR3 loop: CASSLSGLSSGANVLTF. CDR3 coding DNA: TGTGCCAGCAGCTTATCCGGACTGAGCTCTGGGGCCAACGTCCTGACTTTC. The variable domain in full, with the rest retrieved from reference TRBV7-9 and TRBJ2-6, is DTGVSQNPRHKITKRGQNVTFRCDPISEHNRLYWYRQTLGQGPEFLTYFQNEAQLEKSRLLSDRFSAERPKGSFSTLEIQRTEQGDSAMYLCASSLSGLSSGANVLTFGAGSRLTVL.

The chain joins TRBV20-1 to TRBJ2-3; TRBD2 agrees at 8 bases. The CDR3 loop spans 14 amino acids. The V gene's germline CDR1 is DFQATT and CDR2 SNEGSKA (reference sequence). The trim removed 3 bases at V and 2 bases at J, leaving 4 bases unmatched. In DNA, the CDR3 is TGCAGTGCTAGTGGCGGGGGGCTCACAGATACGCAGTATTTT. Translating gives CSASGGGLTDTQYF.

This chain connects TRBV7-9 to TRBJ1-2; 7 nucleotides line up with TRBD1. With 5 bases clipped from V and 5 bases from J, the junction kept 8 bases outside the gene matches. From germline, CDR1 is SEHNR and CDR2 FQNEAQ (reference sequence). The CDR3 is 14 amino acids. This CDR3 is CASSRETGDYGYTF. CDR3 in DNA: TGTGCCAGCAGCCGCGAAACAGGGGATTATGGCTACACCTTC.

V usage is TRBV7-9 and J usage is TRBJ2-3; D gene uncertain. Germline lookup yields CDR1 SEHNR and CDR2 FQNEAQ (reference sequence). Trimming took off 5 bases at V and 5 bases at J, with 8 bases between the two ends. The CDR3 loop spans 12 amino acids. Here the CDR3 DNA reads TGTGCCAGCAGCCCGACAAGAGATACGCAGTATTTT. This gives the protein CASSPTRDTQYF.

This chain links TRBV18 with TRBJ2-3, with 7 bases identical to TRBD1. CDR3 length: 14 residues. The germline V gene encodes CDR1 KGHSH and CDR2 LQKENI. V shed 3 bases, J shed 4 bases, and the junction held 4 bases outside the gene matches. The CDR3 DNA reads TGTGCCAGCTCACCGGGGACAGAAGCAGATACGCAGTATTTT. This codes for CASSPGTEADTQYF.

This rearrangement joins TRBV10-3 to TRBJ2-5; TRBD2 agrees at 8 bases. This CDR3 spans 14 amino acids. V trimming: 3 bases; J trimming: 2 bases; junction bases outside the gene matches: 2. The germline CDR1 and CDR2 sequences are ENHRY and SYGVKD. CDR3 in amino acids: CAISDGTSQETQYF. The CDR3 bases are TGTGCCATCAGTGACGGGACTAGTCAAGAGACCCAGTACTTC.

CDR3 sequence (DNA): TGTGCCAGCAGCTTAGATGTCCTTGGAGGGGATGAAAAACTGTTTTTT. The encoded protein is CASSLDVLGGDEKLFF. This rearrangement joins TRBV11-2 to TRBJ1-4; D possibly corresponds to TRBD1 (5 bases). The V and J ends lost 0 bases and 6 bases respectively, with 14 bases between them. CDR1 is SGHAT and CDR2 is FQNNGV in the germline V gene. The CDR3 consists of 16 residues. The full variable domain, with the rest looked up from reference TRBV11-2 and TRBJ1-4, is EAGVAQSPRYKIIEKRQSVAFWCNPISGHATLYWYQQILGQGPKLLIQFQNNGVVDDSQLPKDRFSAERLKGVDSTLKIQPAKLEDSAVYLCASSLDVLGGDEKLFFGSGTQLSVL.

V gene TRBV7-3 combines with J gene TRBJ1-1; D is unresolved. Trimming took off 1 base at V and 3 bases at J, with 6 bases between the two ends. The CDR3 runs to 13 residues. Germline V CDR1 and CDR2: SGHTA, FQGTGA. The CDR3 region is CASSLIRDTEAFF. The CDR3, as DNA: TGTGCCAGCAGCTTAATTCGGGACACTGAAGCTTTCTTT.